The clone carrying this TCR beta chain was detected only once. Authors' data handling: Nucleated cell number was recorded as an estimate derived from reference gene primer amplification. Here immunoSEQ multiplex PCR was the method, and the copy in TCRdb shows in-frame clones only, minus some. The V and J calls and clone size were taken over from that table, and D and trimming were inferred from the DNA. Among hundreds of thousands of clones listed, roughly nine tenths were seen once. Trimming removed 6 bases from V and 0 bases from J; junction bases left unmatched: 5. The CDR3 covers 17 residues. CDR1 is ENHRY and CDR2 is SYGVKD in the germline V gene. The sample comes from a study of blood T cell repertoires in COVID-19. Overall study: Italy, Spain and the United States were the sources of the convalescent and acute COVID-19 samples. The cDNA or gDNA used as material had been derived from T cells, B-cell-depleted T cells, or PBMCs.

The sequenced sample consisted of peripheral blood. The rearrangement uses TRBV10-3 and TRBJ2-2; TRBD2 matches at 12 bases. This TCR came from a man between 60 and 70 years old who had recovered from COVID-19. This CDR3 is CAISPSGRGPNTGELFF. The CDR3 DNA reads as TGTGCCATCAGCCCTAGCGGGAGGGGACCGAACACCGGGGAGCTGTTTTTT.